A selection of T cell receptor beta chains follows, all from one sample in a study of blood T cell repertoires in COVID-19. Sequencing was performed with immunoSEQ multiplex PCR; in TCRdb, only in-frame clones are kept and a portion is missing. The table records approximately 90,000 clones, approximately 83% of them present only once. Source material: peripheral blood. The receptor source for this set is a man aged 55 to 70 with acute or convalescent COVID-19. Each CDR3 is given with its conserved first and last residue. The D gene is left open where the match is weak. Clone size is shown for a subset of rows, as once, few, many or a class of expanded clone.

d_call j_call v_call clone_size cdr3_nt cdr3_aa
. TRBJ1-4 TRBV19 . TGTGCCAGTAGTAGATCAGAAAGGACAGCAACTAATGAAAAACTGTTTTTT CASSRSERTATNEKLFF
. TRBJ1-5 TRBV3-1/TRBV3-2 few TGTGCCAGCAGCCAAGATCGACAGCCCAATCAGCCCCAGCATTTT CASSQDRQPNQPQHF
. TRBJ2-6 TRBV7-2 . TGTGCCAGCAGCTTACGCAGCTCTGGGGCCAACGTCCTGACTTTC CASSLRSSGANVLTF
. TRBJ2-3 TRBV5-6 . TGTGCCAGCAGCTTGATGAGTTCAGATACGCAGTATTTT CASSLMSSDTQYF
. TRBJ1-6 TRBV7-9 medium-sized TGTGCCAGCAGCTTAGAACAGTACAATTCACCCCTCCACTTT CASSLEQYNSPLHF
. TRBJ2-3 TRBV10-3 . TGTGCCGCGTCTGGCACAGATACGCAGTATTTT CAASGTDTQYF
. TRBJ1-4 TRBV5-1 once TGCGCCAGCAGGTTCGGGGGGCGAGGTGAAAAACTGTTTTTT CASRFGGRGEKLFF
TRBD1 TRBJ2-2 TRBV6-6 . TGTGCCAGCGAGTTTCGACAGGGGAACACCGGGGAGCTGTTTTTT CASEFRQGNTGELFF
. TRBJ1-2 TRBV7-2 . TGTGCCAGCAGCCCAGTCAGGGAATCCAGCTACACCTTC CASSPVRESSYTF
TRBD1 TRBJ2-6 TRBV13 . TGTGCCAGCAGCTTAGGCGACCCCGGGACAGGGGCCGGGGCCAACGTCCTGACTTTC CASSLGDPGTGAGANVLTF
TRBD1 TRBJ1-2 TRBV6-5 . TGTGCCAGCAGGTTAACCGGGACAGGGAATGGCTACACCTTC CASRLTGTGNGYTF
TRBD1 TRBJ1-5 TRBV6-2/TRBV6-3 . TGTGCCAGCAGCAGTTATATCCGGGACAGGGGGAATAGCAATCAGCCCCAGCATTTT CASSSYIRDRGNSNQPQHF
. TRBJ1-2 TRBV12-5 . TGTGCTAGTGGTTTGGTACAGGGTAACTATGGCTACACCTTC CASGLVQGNYGYTF
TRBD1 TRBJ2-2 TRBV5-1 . TGCGCCAGCTCGACAGGGACGAACACCGGGGAGCTGTTTTTT CASSTGTNTGELFF